This is a list of T cell receptor beta chains from one sample in a study of T cells in Graves' hyperthyroidism and ophthalmopathy. TCRdb independently ran MiXCR on the multiplex PCR reads; one entry per CDR3 protein. This sample has 400,000 to 500,000 distinct CDR3 sequences, with approximately 13% found just once. The sample consisted of blood. The receptors stem from a woman between 18 and 29 years old with Graves' hyperthyroidism. Each CDR3 is given without its conserved first and last residue. Size values are once, few and many counts, or a class for expanded clones, and some rows have none.

v_call: TRBV7-2; j_call: TRBJ2-2; clone_size: many; cdr3_aa: ASSPSRELF
v_call: TRBV28; j_call: TRBJ1-1; clone_size: -; cdr3_aa: ASSFDGVTEAF
v_call: TRBV28; j_call: TRBJ2-1; clone_size: many; cdr3_aa: ASSLEGRYNEQF
v_call: TRBV11-1; j_call: TRBJ2-1; clone_size: many; cdr3_aa: ASSLEVTGYNEQF
v_call: TRBV19; j_call: TRBJ1-2; clone_size: many; cdr3_aa: ASRRDSYYGYT
v_call: TRBV4-1; j_call: TRBJ2-4; clone_size: -; cdr3_aa: ASSQDRLAGGRNIQY
v_call: TRBV9; j_call: TRBJ1-4; clone_size: few; cdr3_aa: ASSVEGNSDEKLF
v_call: TRBV30; j_call: TRBJ2-3; clone_size: many; cdr3_aa: AGTASTDTQY
v_call: TRBV3-2; j_call: TRBJ2-7; clone_size: few; cdr3_aa: ASSQKGAYEQY
v_call: TRBV7-2; j_call: TRBJ2-1; clone_size: many; cdr3_aa: ASSFGGVNEQF
v_call: TRBV9; j_call: TRBJ1-4; clone_size: -; cdr3_aa: ASSAPGQGGEKLF
v_call: TRBV30; j_call: TRBJ1-2; clone_size: many; cdr3_aa: AWNPAPGYGYT
v_call: TRBV5-6; j_call: TRBJ1-5; clone_size: many; cdr3_aa: ASSLVRPSGQGPESNQPQH
v_call: TRBV7-2; j_call: TRBJ2-3; clone_size: -; cdr3_aa: ASSWGTSGFTDTQY
v_call: TRBV4-1; j_call: TRBJ2-1; clone_size: -; cdr3_aa: ASSQELRDIEQF
v_call: TRBV5-1; j_call: TRBJ2-7; clone_size: many; cdr3_aa: ASSLGTGLFYEQY
v_call: TRBV11-2; j_call: TRBJ2-7; clone_size: -; cdr3_aa: ASSLWAGGEQY
v_call: TRBV4-3; j_call: TRBJ2-7; clone_size: few; cdr3_aa: ASSPGRGAYALSYEQY
v_call: TRBV6-1; j_call: TRBJ1-1; clone_size: many; cdr3_aa: ASSDRVLNTEAF
v_call: TRBV5-1; j_call: TRBJ1-1; clone_size: many; cdr3_aa: ASSLHLGESTEAF
v_call: TRBV30; j_call: TRBJ2-5; clone_size: few; cdr3_aa: AWAGTQLKY
v_call: TRBV28; j_call: TRBJ2-3; clone_size: few; cdr3_aa: ASSTPTSGTDTQY
v_call: TRBV13; j_call: TRBJ1-6; clone_size: few; cdr3_aa: ASSSGQVGYNNSPLH
v_call: TRBV18; j_call: TRBJ1-1; clone_size: -; cdr3_aa: ASSRGHKNTEAF
v_call: TRBV6-2/TRBV6-3; j_call: TRBJ2-7; clone_size: few; cdr3_aa: ASSYYADGGYEQY
v_call: TRBV2; j_call: TRBJ1-5; clone_size: many; cdr3_aa: ASGRDSNQPQH
v_call: TRBV29-1; j_call: TRBJ1-1; clone_size: many; cdr3_aa: SVHGRLNTEAF
v_call: TRBV11-1; j_call: TRBJ2-3; clone_size: many; cdr3_aa: ASSGSSGSTDTQY
v_call: TRBV3-1; j_call: TRBJ2-7; clone_size: many; cdr3_aa: ASSQGGGDEQY
v_call: TRBV2; j_call: TRBJ2-1; clone_size: many; cdr3_aa: ASSPDSSYNEQF
v_call: TRBV29-1; j_call: TRBJ2-7; clone_size: many; cdr3_aa: SVEGTVGEQY
v_call: TRBV25-1; j_call: TRBJ2-3; clone_size: few; cdr3_aa: ASSKLAGGTDTQY
v_call: TRBV25-1; j_call: TRBJ2-3; clone_size: many; cdr3_aa: ASSESGVGTDTQY
v_call: TRBV6-5; j_call: TRBJ2-1; clone_size: many; cdr3_aa: ASSYLGQGRPNEQF
v_call: TRBV28; j_call: TRBJ2-7; clone_size: many; cdr3_aa: ASRAGAAKGLYYEQY
v_call: TRBV20-1; j_call: TRBJ2-1; clone_size: many; cdr3_aa: SARDRRTSGTNEQF
v_call: TRBV6-1; j_call: TRBJ1-2; clone_size: many; cdr3_aa: ASSPPNGNNGYT
v_call: TRBV18; j_call: TRBJ2-7; clone_size: few; cdr3_aa: ASSREDGSYEQY
v_call: TRBV18; j_call: TRBJ2-1; clone_size: -; cdr3_aa: ASSPTSGRTSSYNEQF
v_call: TRBV7-3; j_call: TRBJ2-1; clone_size: few; cdr3_aa: ASSLQGASEQF
v_call: TRBV28; j_call: TRBJ2-7; clone_size: many; cdr3_aa: ASSLKLAVYEQY